One sample yielded the 30 T cell receptor beta chains listed below, sequenced in a study of cytomegalovirus exposure and HLA in healthy donors. Vbeta (60) and Jbeta (13) primers were used in the PCR. Clones were sequenced by immunoSEQ multiplex PCR, and TCRdb holds only the in-frame ones, with some missing. The repertoire holds under 300,000 clones, with 81% as singletons. Specimen: PBMCs. These receptors all come from a woman in her fifties or sixties in good health and CMV-seropositive.

This rearrangement joins TRBV4-1 to TRBJ2-5; 8 bases are shared with TRBD1. The last part of the DNA fits TRBJ2-7 better; the J call may be wrong. CDR3 length: 12 residues. CDR1 is MGHRA, CDR2 YSYEKL, per germline. In nucleotides, the CDR3 is TGCGCCAGCAGCCCGACAGGGGACGAGCAGTACTTC. Its translation: CASSPTGDEQYF.

The table lists this clone with a count of one. One junction end does not reproduce the germline sequence, and a read error may be involved. The chain links TRBV7-9 to TRBJ1-5, with 7 nucleotides matching TRBD1. This CDR3 region has 16 residues. The V gene's germline CDR1 is SEHNR and CDR2 FQNEAQ (reference sequence). The CDR3 region has the DNA TGTTCCAGCAGCTTATGGGACAGTGATAGCAATCAGCCCCAGCATTTT. Its protein product is CSSSLWDSDSNQPQHF.

The CDR3 loop reads CASSFATGHPLGYEQFF. CDR3 DNA: TGTGCCAGTAGTTTCGCAACGGGACACCCCCTGGGCTATGAGCAGTTCTTC. The chain has TRBV19 and TRBJ2-1; D perhaps matches TRBD1 (6 bases). V was shortened by 5 bases and J by 8 bases, with 25 bases between the two germline ends. The CDR3 is 17 residues long. Germline CDR1 is LNHDA and CDR2 is SQIVND (reference sequence).

The rearrangement links TRBV28 to TRBJ1-1; 11 bases agree with TRBD1. The trim removed 6 bases at V and 4 bases at J, leaving 7 bases unmatched. The CDR3 has 15 residues. Germline values: CDR1 MDHEN, CDR2 SYDVKM. In DNA, the CDR3 is TGTGCCAGCAGGATGGACAGGGGGCTTGGCACTGAAGCTTTCTTT. This encodes CASRMDRGLGTEAFF.

The rearrangement joins TRBV11-2 to TRBJ2-3; possibly TRBD1 for D (6 bases). The V end was cut by 2 bases, the J end by 3 bases, with 12 bases between. Germline CDR1 is SGHAT and CDR2 is FQNNGV. CDR3 length: 15 amino acids. CDR3 residues: CASSLLQTGTDTQYF. Here the CDR3 DNA reads TGTGCCAGCAGCTTACTCCAGACAGGAACAGATACGCAGTATTTT.

This chain connects TRBV30 to TRBJ2-5; weak D call: TRBD2 (6 bases). The germline CDR1 and CDR2 sequences are GTSNPN and SVGIG (reference sequence). This CDR3 is 17 amino acids long. Trimming took 0 bases from V and 5 from J, leaving 22 bases between them. The CDR3 bases are TGTGCCTGGAGTGTAGTACGGGTGCGGGGTCCACGCGAGACCCAGTACTTC. It translates to CAWSVVRVRGPRETQYF.

The chain uses TRBV29-1 and TRBJ2-5; D possibly corresponds to TRBD2 (5 bases). The CDR3 has 12 amino acids. V was shortened by 7 bases and J by 5 bases, with 14 bases between the two germline ends. In germline, CDR1 is SQVTM, CDR2 ANQGSEA. CDR3 protein: CSATRAEETQYF. CDR3 coding DNA: TGCAGCGCAACTAGGGCGGAGGAGACCCAGTACTTC.

This chain uses TRBV5-1 with TRBJ2-7; 8 bases align to TRBD1. This CDR3 region has 13 residues. V lost 3 bases and J lost 7; bases outside the gene matches: 6. Germline loops: CDR1 SGHRS, CDR2 YFSETQ. DNA of the CDR3: TGCGCCAGCAGCTCGGACAGGGAAAGGGAGCAGTACTTC. This encodes CASSSDREREQYF.

The J gene is TRBJ1-2, the V gene TRBV29-1, with 9 bases that match TRBD1. V shed 6 bases, J shed 4 bases, and the junction held 9 bases outside the gene matches. CDR3 length: 14 amino acids. From germline, CDR1 is SQVTM and CDR2 ANQGSEA. CDR3 region: CSVPPGQGSYGYTF. In DNA form, the CDR3 reads TGCAGCGTGCCACCGGGACAGGGCTCCTATGGCTACACCTTC.

This rearrangement joins TRBV9 to TRBJ2-2, with 7 bases identical to TRBD2. CDR1 is SGDLS and CDR2 is YYNGEE in the germline V gene. The CDR3 loop spans 14 amino acids. V dropped 7 bases and J dropped 5; count of bases not matched to a gene: 8. The CDR3 spells CASWSSGLTGELFF. In DNA, the CDR3 is TGTGCCAGCTGGTCTAGCGGTTTAACCGGGGAGCTGTTTTTT. Supplemented by reference TRBV9 and TRBJ2-2, the full variable domain reads DSGVTQTPKHLITATGQRVTLRCSPRSGDLSVYWYQQSLDQGLQFLIQYYNGEERAKGNILERFSAQQFPDLHSELNLSSLELGDSALYFCASWSSGLTGELFFGEGSRLTVL.

J is TRBJ1-2 and V is TRBV7-8; 8 bases match TRBD1. There are 13 residues in the CDR3. V shed 3 bases, J shed 6 bases, and the junction held 3 bases outside the gene matches. Looked up from germline, CDR1 is SGHVS and CDR2 is FQNEAQ. The CDR3 region is CASSFARGHGYTF. CDR3 DNA sequence: TGTGCCAGCAGCTTTGCCAGGGGGCATGGCTACACCTTC.

Concerning this clone: The junction differs from germline at one of its ends, possibly a read error. CDR3 in DNA: TGTGCCTGCAGACTAACCGGGTACGAGCAGTACTTC. Its protein is CACRLTGYEQYF. The chain couples TRBV6-1 to TRBJ2-5; D is perhaps TRBD2 (5 bases). The DNA matches TRBJ2-7 better at its end, which makes the J call doubtful. Germline-derived CDR1 and CDR2 are MNHNS and SASEGT. This CDR3 has 12 residues.

In regard to this clone: Sequence at one end of the junction differs from germline and may be a read error. This chain joins TRBV7-7 and TRBJ2-7; possible D gene TRBD1, 6 bases. The CDR3 is 14 amino acids. Germline loops: CDR1 SSHAT, CDR2 FNYEAQ (reference sequence). CDR3 protein: CASSPLGQIYEQYF. DNA for the CDR3: TGTGCTAGCAGCCCTCTTGGACAGATCTACGAGCAGTACTTC.

V gene TRBV29-1 combines with J gene TRBJ1-2; no firm D call. Germline V gene lookup returns CDR1 SQVTM and CDR2 ANQGSEA. The CDR3 sequence is 10 residues long. V lost 4 bases and J 10 bases, leaving 10 bases between the germline ends. For the CDR3, the DNA is TGCAGCGTTGCGGAGAGGGACTACACCTTC. It translates to CSVAERDYTF.

The chain joins TRBV5-1 to TRBJ2-5; maybe TRBD1 (7 bases). Germline V CDR1 and CDR2: SGHRS, YFSETQ. The V end lost 0 bases, the J end lost 1 base, and 10 bases lay between the germline ends. The CDR3 is 15 amino acids. The DNA of the CDR3 is TGCGCCAGCAGCTTGGGCAGGGGGGTCCAAGAGACCCAGTACTTC. This translates into CASSLGRGVQETQYF.

V gene TRBV29-1 combines with J gene TRBJ1-4; possibly TRBD1 for D (5 bases). Looked up from germline, CDR1 is SQVTM and CDR2 is ANQGSEA. The V and J ends lost 4 bases and 8 bases respectively, with 14 bases between them. The CDR3 contains 13 residues. CDR3 in amino acids: CSVGQQANEKLFF. The CDR3 DNA is TGCAGCGTTGGCCAACAGGCAAACGAAAAACTGTTTTTT.

V gene TRBV4-1 combines with J gene TRBJ2-1; possible D gene TRBD2, 6 bases. There are 17 residues in the CDR3. CDR1 and CDR2 from the germline V gene are MGHRA and YSYEKL. V was pared by 3 bases and J by 6 bases, with 21 bases between. The CDR3 region has the DNA TGCGCCAGCAGCCAGGTAATCCGGGACTTCTCACGCAATGAGCAGTTCTTC. It translates to CASSQVIRDFSRNEQFF.

The chain carries TRBV7-9 and TRBJ2-7, with D possibly matching TRBD2 (6 bases). V was clipped by 3 bases and J by 3 bases, with 12 bases between them. CDR3 size: 14 residues. Germline CDR1 and CDR2: SEHNR and FQNEAQ (reference sequence). The CDR3 nucleotides are TGTGCCAGCAGCTTGGGTAGCGGATACTACGAGCAGTACTTC. Protein sequence: CASSLGSGYYEQYF.

The CDR3 DNA follows: TGCGCCAGCAGCCCAGACAGTAATGAAAAACTGTTTTTT. The encoded protein is CASSPDSNEKLFF. The chain employs TRBV5-1 and TRBJ1-4, with a weak D call TRBD1 (5 bases). The germline CDR1 and CDR2 sequences are SGHRS and YFSETQ. V lost 4 bases and J 4 bases, leaving 8 bases between the germline ends. The CDR3 spans 13 residues.

This chain connects TRBV7-9 to TRBJ2-1, with D perhaps matching TRBD2 (5 bases). This CDR3 contains 13 residues. V dropped 1 base and J dropped 4 bases, with 5 bases sitting between them. Per germline, CDR1 SEHNR and CDR2 FQNEAQ (reference sequence). CDR3 DNA: TGTGCCAGCAGCTTAGGGGAGTACAATGAGCAGTTCTTC. It codes for CASSLGEYNEQFF.

In its sample, this clone was seen once. As DNA, the CDR3 is TGTGCCAGCAGAGCCTGGGCAGGGGGGAATGAAAAACTGTTTTTT. It is translated as CASRAWAGGNEKLFF. This chain connects TRBV27 to TRBJ1-4, with 7 bases that match TRBD1. The V gene's germline CDR1 is MNHEY and CDR2 SMNVEV (reference sequence). The CDR3 sequence is 15 residues long. V shed 6 bases and J 5 bases; nucleotides not matched to a gene: 9.

This chain connects TRBV5-6 to TRBJ2-5; perhaps TRBD2 as D (6 bases). CDR3 length equals 13 residues. Germline CDR1 SGHDT, CDR2 YYEEEE. Trimming removed 5 bases at V and 2 bases at J, with 10 bases between. CDR3 sequence reads: CASRSGWQETQYF. For the CDR3, the DNA is TGTGCCAGCAGGAGCGGGTGGCAAGAGACCCAGTACTTC. Drawing the rest from reference TRBV5-6 and TRBJ2-5, the complete variable domain is DAGVTQSPTHLIKTRGQQVTLRCSPKSGHDTVSWYQQALGQGPQFIFQYYEEEERQRGNFPDRFSGHQFPNYSSELNVNALLLGDSALYLCASRSGWQETQYFGPGTRLLVL.

This sequence joins TRBV11-1 and TRBJ2-7; weak D call: TRBD1 (6 bases). CDR3 size: 14 residues. Germline loops: CDR1 SGHAT, CDR2 FQDESV (reference sequence). V lost 4 bases and J 1 base, leaving 11 bases between the germline ends. CDR3: CASSYTGWSYEQYF. CDR3 nucleotides: TGTGCCAGCAGCTATACAGGGTGGTCCTACGAGCAGTACTTC.

The sample holds one count of this clone. The chain recombines TRBV21-1 with TRBJ1-4. TRBV21-1 is described as a pseudogene. CDR3 size: 13 residues. Here the CDR3 reads CASSGESNEKLFF. CDR3 nucleotide sequence: TGTGCCAGCAGCGGGGAGAGTAATGAAAAACTGTTTTTT.

This clone was seen a few times. The V and J genes are TRBV6-5 and TRBJ2-7; 8 bases match TRBD2. The CDR3 is 16 amino acids. J was trimmed by 5 bases and V by 2 bases; bases with no gene match: 11. CDR1 and CDR2 (germline): MNHEY, SVGAGI. CDR3 nucleotide sequence: TGTGCCAGCAGTTACCGCCGGGGGGGGGTTCACGACGAGCAGTACTTC. Translation: CASSYRRGGVHDEQYF.

The chain couples TRBV7-2 to TRBJ2-3; 8 nucleotides align to TRBD2. This CDR3 comprises 19 residues. CDR1 and CDR2 from the germline V gene are SGHTA and FQGNSA. V was pared by 3 bases and J by 0 bases, with 14 bases of the junction left unmatched. The CDR3 DNA reads as TGTGCCAGCAGCTTTCGTCGAAGCGGGAGAACAAGTAGCACAGATACGCAGTATTTT. This translates into CASSFRRSGRTSSTDTQYF.

This clone was counted a few times. The CDR3: CSAGKQDWQFF. In DNA, the CDR3 is TGCAGTGCTGGAAAACAGGATTGGCAGTTCTTC. The J gene is TRBJ2-1, the V gene TRBV20-1, with D possibly being TRBD1 (5 bases). V lost 5 bases to trimming and J lost 12 bases, with 14 bases between them. This CDR3 is 11 amino acids long. Per germline, CDR1 DFQATT and CDR2 SNEGSKA (reference sequence).

The gene calls are TRBV7-2 and TRBJ2-7, with D perhaps matching TRBD1 (6 bases). V gave up 7 bases and J gave up 5 bases, with 15 bases separating them. The CDR3 totals 13 residues. CDR1 is SGHTA, CDR2 FQGNSA, per germline. As DNA, the CDR3 is TGTGCCAGCACTCGACAGGAACCTAACGAGCAGTACTTC. Translating gives CASTRQEPNEQYF.

The CDR3 region has the DNA TGTGCCAGCAGTTTCTATACAGGGAACACTGAAGCTTTCTTT. Translated, it gives CASSFYTGNTEAFF. The chain links TRBV5-5 to TRBJ1-1; possibly TRBD1 for D (5 bases). Trimming took 5 bases from V and 1 from J, leaving 12 bases between them. Per the germline V gene, CDR1 is SGHKS and CDR2 is YYEKEE (reference sequence). The CDR3 extends over 14 amino acids. Supplemented by reference TRBV5-5 and TRBJ1-1, the full variable domain reads DAGVTQSPTHLIKTRGQQVTLRCSPISGHKSVSWYQQVLGQGPQFIFQYYEKEERGRGNFPDRFSARQFPNYSSELNVNALLLGDSALYLCASSFYTGNTEAFFGQGTRLTVV.

The chain links TRBV5-1 to TRBJ2-3; 8 bases fit TRBD2. The CDR3 length is 15 residues. V dropped 3 bases and J dropped 3; count of bases not matched to a gene: 6. CDR1 and CDR2 from the germline V gene are SGHRS and YFSETQ. The CDR3 DNA reads TGCGCCAGCAGCTCCAGCGGGAGTAGAACAGATACGCAGTATTTT. It encodes CASSSSGSRTDTQYF.